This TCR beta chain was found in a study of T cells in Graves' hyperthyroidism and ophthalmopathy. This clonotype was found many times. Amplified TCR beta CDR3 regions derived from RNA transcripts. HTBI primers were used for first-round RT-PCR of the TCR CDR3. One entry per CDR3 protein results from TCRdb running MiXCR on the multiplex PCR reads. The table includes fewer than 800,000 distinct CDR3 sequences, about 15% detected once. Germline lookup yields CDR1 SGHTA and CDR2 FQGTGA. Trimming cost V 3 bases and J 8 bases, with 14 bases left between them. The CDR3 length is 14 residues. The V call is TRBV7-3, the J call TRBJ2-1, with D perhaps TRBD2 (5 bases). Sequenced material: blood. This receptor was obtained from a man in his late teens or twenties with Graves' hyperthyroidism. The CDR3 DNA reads TGTGCCAGCAGCTTCCTAACTAACGGGGATGAGCAGTTCTTC. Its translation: CASSFLTNGDEQFF.